This T cell receptor (beta chain) is drawn from a study of breast tumors, draining lymph nodes, adjacent tissues. Axillary draining lymph nodes of breast cancer patients supplied the node samples. This clonotype was seen many times. TCRdb analysed the multiplex PCR reads with MiXCR anew, one entry per CDR3 protein. The sample carries approximately 190,000 distinct CDR3 sequences, roughly 31% recorded once. The clonotype comes from a female donor with breast cancer. Some clones in this sample may be carry-over from other donors' samples. Material for sequencing was axillary lymph node tissue.

The CDR3 nucleotides are TGTGCCAGCAGCATGGACTACGAGCAGTACTTC. It yields the protein CASSMDYEQYF. This rearrangement joins TRBV7-8 to TRBJ2-7; the D is unclear. The CDR3 extends over 11 amino acids. V was clipped by 5 bases and J by 3 bases, with 5 bases between them. Germline V gene lookup returns CDR1 SGHVS and CDR2 FQNEAQ.